Presented here are 11 T cell receptor beta chains from one specimen sequenced in a study of T cell clones after liver transplantation. Assay used: immunoSEQ multiplex PCR; TCRdb lists only in-frame clones, some missing. The repertoire holds about 75,000 clones, with 84% as singletons. The sequences come from CD4+ T cells from blood, collected less than 50 months after liver transplant. The receptor set was obtained from a human patient who received a liver transplant. Some T cells may be supplied by the graft donor.

The rearrangement uses TRBV28 and TRBJ1-1; no firm D call. The CDR3 length is 14 residues. V dropped 3 bases and J dropped 3 bases, with 11 bases sitting between them. CDR1 MDHEN and CDR2 SYDVKM come from the germline V gene. CDR3 nucleotide sequence: TGTGCCAGCAGTTTGTGGGGATGGGACACTGAAGCTTTCTTT. Translated, it gives CASSLWGWDTEAFF.

In this sample, this clone turned up once. This chain uses TRBV4-2 with TRBJ2-1; 12 bases map to TRBD2. The V gene end was trimmed by 4 bases and the J gene end by 5 bases; junction bases not matched to a gene: 3. This CDR3 region has 15 residues. From germline, CDR1 is LGHNA and CDR2 YNFKEQ. CDR3 region: CASSPRTSGDNEQFF. In nucleotides, the CDR3 is TGTGCCAGCAGCCCTCGGACTAGCGGGGACAATGAGCAGTTCTTC.

The V call is TRBV6-5, the J call TRBJ1-2; TRBD1 agrees at 7 bases. There are 14 residues in the CDR3. V trimming: 6 bases; J trimming: 4 bases; junction bases outside the gene matches: 8. From germline, CDR1 is MNHEY and CDR2 SVGAGI. CDR3 amino acids: CASRPTGSGYGYTF. In DNA, the CDR3 is TGTGCCAGCAGACCGACAGGGTCGGGCTATGGCTACACCTTC.

The chain joins TRBV7-8 to TRBJ2-7, with D possibly being TRBD2 (6 bases). This CDR3 is 14 amino acids long. Germline CDR1 reads SGHVS; CDR2 reads FQNEAQ. V was trimmed by 1 base and J by 2 bases, leaving 9 bases between them. CDR3 sequence (DNA): TGTGCCAGCAGCTTAGAGGCGGGACCCTACGAGCAGTACTTC. It translates to CASSLEAGPYEQYF.

The chain is built from TRBV4-3 and TRBJ2-1; the match to TRBD2 covers 8 bases. This CDR3 contains 15 residues. Germline trimming cut 4 bases from V and 10 bases from J; bases unmatched to any gene: 12. From germline, CDR1 is LGHNA and CDR2 YSLEER. In DNA form, the CDR3 reads TGCGCCAGCAGCCCAACCGCAGCGGGAGTAAGAGAGCAGTTCTTC. Translated, it gives CASSPTAAGVREQFF.

The chain couples TRBV14 to TRBJ1-1, with D uncertain. This CDR3 has 15 amino acids. V was clipped by 5 bases and J by 3 bases, with 16 bases between them. Germline V gene data show CDR1 as SGHDN and CDR2 as FVKESK. CDR3 sequence (DNA): TGTGCCAGCAGCACTCTGGGCAGCTTGGACACTGAAGCTTTCTTT. It encodes CASSTLGSLDTEAFF.

The rearrangement uses TRBV9 and TRBJ2-5, with TRBD1 matching over 9 bases. CDR1 and CDR2 from the germline V gene are SGDLS and YYNGEE. The CDR3 has 16 amino acids. V was clipped by 3 bases and J by 2 bases; unmatched bases: 8. The CDR3 DNA reads TGTGCCAGCAGCGCCCATGGACAGGGGAGACAAGAGACCCAGTACTTC. This sequence encodes CASSAHGQGRQETQYF.

The chain combines TRBV7-2 with TRBJ1-6; D may be TRBD1 (5 bases). This CDR3 has 14 residues. From germline, CDR1 is SGHTA and CDR2 FQGNSA. The V and J ends lost 5 bases and 8 bases respectively, with 13 bases between them. The chain's CDR3 is CASSHSGGDSPLHF. The CDR3 bases are TGTGCCAGCAGCCACTCGGGGGGGGATTCACCCCTCCACTTT.

The V gene is TRBV19, the J gene TRBJ1-5; 7 bases are shared with TRBD1. With 4 bases clipped from V and 1 base from J, the junction kept 4 bases outside the gene matches. The germline V gene has CDR1 LNHDA and CDR2 SQIVND (reference sequence). The CDR3 has 15 residues. As DNA, the CDR3 is TGTGCCAGTAGTAGACAGGGATTAAGCAATCAGCCCCAGCATTTT. This codes for CASSRQGLSNQPQHF. The full variable domain, in which reference TRBV19 and TRBJ1-5 provide the parts outside the CDR3, is DGGITQSPKYLFRKEGQNVTLSCEQNLNHDAMYWYRQDPGQGLRLIYYSQIVNDFQKGDIAEGYSVSREKKESFPLTVTSAQKNPTAFYLCASSRQGLSNQPQHFGDGTRLSIL.

This clone came up once. The chain is built from TRBV13 and TRBJ2-1; D is undetermined. V was trimmed by 2 bases and J by 4 bases, leaving 6 bases between them. Germline loops: CDR1 PRHDT, CDR2 FYEKMQ (reference sequence). This CDR3 is 13 amino acids long. The CDR3 region is CASSLPGYNEQFF. For the CDR3, the DNA is TGTGCCAGCAGCTTACCTGGATACAATGAGCAGTTCTTC.

The rearrangement joins TRBV5-1 to TRBJ1-1, with D perhaps TRBD1 (6 bases). The V end lost 0 bases, the J end lost 10 bases, and 16 bases lay between the germline ends. Germline-derived CDR1 and CDR2 are SGHRS and YFSETQ. The CDR3 is 14 amino acids. The DNA for the CDR3 is TGCGCCAGCAGCTTGGGGGGACAACTCGAGGGAGCTTTCTTT. It yields the protein CASSLGGQLEGAFF.